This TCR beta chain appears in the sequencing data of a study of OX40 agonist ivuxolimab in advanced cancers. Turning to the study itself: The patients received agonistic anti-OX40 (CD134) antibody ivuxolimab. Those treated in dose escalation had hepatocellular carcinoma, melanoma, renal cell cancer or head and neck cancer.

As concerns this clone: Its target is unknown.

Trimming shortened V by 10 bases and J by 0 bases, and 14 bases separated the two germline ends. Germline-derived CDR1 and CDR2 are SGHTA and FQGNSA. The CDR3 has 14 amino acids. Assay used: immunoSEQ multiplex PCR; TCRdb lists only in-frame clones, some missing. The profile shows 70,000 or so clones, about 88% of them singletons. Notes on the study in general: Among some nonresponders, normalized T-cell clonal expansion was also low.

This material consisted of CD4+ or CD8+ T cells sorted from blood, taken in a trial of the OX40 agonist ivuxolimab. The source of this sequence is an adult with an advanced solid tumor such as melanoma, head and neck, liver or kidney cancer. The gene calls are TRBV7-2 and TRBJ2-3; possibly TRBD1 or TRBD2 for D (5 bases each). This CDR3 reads CATRDGGSTDTQYF. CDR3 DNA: TGTGCCACCCGAGATGGGGGTAGCACAGATACGCAGTATTTT.